This T cell receptor (beta chain) was documented in a study of blood T cells in healthy people across ages. In this sample, this clonotype turned up many times. Primers used in a second PCR of about 7 to 12 cycles were a sample-barcoded 5' primer and a J-beta primer mix. Each cDNA was tagged by a template-switch adaptor containing 12 random nucleotides. TCRdb re-called the 5' RACE reads with MiXCR, one entry per CDR3 protein. The repertoire holds more than 650,000 distinct CDR3 sequences, about 26% seen once, with 3% in the top ten. The same sample was also studied in work on T cells of mothers and their children.

Sequencing was done on a sample of blood. The sequence was collected from a boy younger than 18 in good health.

CDR3 protein: CASSPRGALHNEQFF. The CDR3, as DNA: TGTGCCAGCAGCCCGCGGGGGGCCCTTCACAATGAGCAGTTCTTC. The chain carries TRBV7-3 and TRBJ2-1, with 8 nucleotides matching TRBD2. V was clipped by 5 bases and J by 5 bases; unmatched bases: 8. The CDR3 runs to 15 residues. The germline V gene has CDR1 SGHTA and CDR2 FQGTGA. Full variable domain (remainder filled in from reference TRBV7-3 and TRBJ2-1): GAGVSQTPSNKVTEKGKYVELRCDPISGHTALYWYRQSLGQGPEFLIYFQGTGAADDSGLPNDRFFAVRPEGSVSTLKIQRTERGDSAVYLCASSPRGALHNEQFFGPGTRLTVL.